This entry lists 2 T cell receptor beta chains sequenced from one sample in a study of Ad26.COV2.S vaccination and SARS-CoV-2 variants. Treatment meaning: roughly 20 received Ad26.COV2.S at low or high dose, single or two shots; about 5 received placebo; per-sample allocation not given. Specimen acquisition occurred on day 63 following the initial vaccine or placebo injection. The repertoire was sequenced with immunoSEQ multiplex PCR; TCRdb's copy has only in-frame clones and lacks some. Among about 400,000 clones listed, approximately 91% were seen once. Source: peripheral blood, taken in a trial of Ad26.COV2.S vaccine versus placebo. These receptors were taken from a person between 18 and 65 years old who received the Ad26.COV2.S COVID-19 vaccine or a placebo.

V and J are TRBV25-1 and TRBJ1-1; D is undetermined. Trimming cost V 4 bases and J 1 base, with 19 bases left between them. Looked up from germline, CDR1 is MGHDK and CDR2 is SYGVNS. This CDR3 contains 17 residues. The CDR3 here is CASSATALRFSNTEAFF. The CDR3 DNA reads TGTGCCAGCAGTGCCACCGCTCTCAGGTTCTCGAACACTGAAGCTTTCTTT.

V and J are TRBV5-1 and TRBJ2-1; TRBD1 might be the D (6 bases). V lost 3 bases and J lost 5, with 21 bases in between. The CDR3 spans 17 residues. Germline CDR1 and CDR2: SGHRS and YFSETQ. CDR3 bases: TGCGCCAGCAGCTCCCGGGGTCGGCAGGGGATAAACAATGAGCAGTTCTTC. It is translated as CASSSRGRQGINNEQFF. Variable domain in full (rest from reference TRBV5-1 and TRBJ2-1): KAGVTQTPRYLIKTRGQQVTLSCSPISGHRSVSWYQQTPGQGLQFLFEYFSETQRNKGNFPGRFSGRQFSNSRSEMNVSTLELGDSALYLCASSSRGRQGINNEQFFGPGTRLTVL.